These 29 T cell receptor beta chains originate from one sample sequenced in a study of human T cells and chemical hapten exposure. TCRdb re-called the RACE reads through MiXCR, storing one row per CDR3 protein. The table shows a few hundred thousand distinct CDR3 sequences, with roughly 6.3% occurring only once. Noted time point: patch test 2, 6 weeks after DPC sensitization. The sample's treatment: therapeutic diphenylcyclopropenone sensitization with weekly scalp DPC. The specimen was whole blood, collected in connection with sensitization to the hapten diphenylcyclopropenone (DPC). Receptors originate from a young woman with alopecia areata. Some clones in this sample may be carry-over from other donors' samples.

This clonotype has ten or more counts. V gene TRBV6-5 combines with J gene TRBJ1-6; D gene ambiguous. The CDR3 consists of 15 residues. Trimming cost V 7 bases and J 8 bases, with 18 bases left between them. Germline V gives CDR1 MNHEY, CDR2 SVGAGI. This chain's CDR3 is CASNVRETRDSPLHF. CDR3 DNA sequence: TGTGCCAGCAATGTTCGGGAGACGAGGGATTCACCCCTCCACTTT.

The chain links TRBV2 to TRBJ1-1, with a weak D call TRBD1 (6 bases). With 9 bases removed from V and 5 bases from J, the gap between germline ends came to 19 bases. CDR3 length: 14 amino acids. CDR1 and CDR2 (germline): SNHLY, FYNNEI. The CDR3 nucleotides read TGTGCCAGTAATCGAGGGGGAACGAGGACTGAAGCTTTCTTT. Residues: CASNRGGTRTEAFF.

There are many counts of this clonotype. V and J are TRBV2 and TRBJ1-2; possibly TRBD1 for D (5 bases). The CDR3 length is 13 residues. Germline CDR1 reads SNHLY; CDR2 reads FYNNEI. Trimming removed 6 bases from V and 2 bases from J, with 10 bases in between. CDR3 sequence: CASRADSNYGYTF. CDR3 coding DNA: TGTGCCAGCAGGGCTGACAGCAACTATGGCTACACCTTC. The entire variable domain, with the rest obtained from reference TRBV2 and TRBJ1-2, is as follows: EPEVTQTPSHQVTQMGQEVILRCVPISNHLYFYWYRQILGQKVEFLVSFYNNEISEKSEIFDDQFSVERPDGSNFTLKIRSTKLEDSAMYFCASRADSNYGYTFGSGTRLTVV.

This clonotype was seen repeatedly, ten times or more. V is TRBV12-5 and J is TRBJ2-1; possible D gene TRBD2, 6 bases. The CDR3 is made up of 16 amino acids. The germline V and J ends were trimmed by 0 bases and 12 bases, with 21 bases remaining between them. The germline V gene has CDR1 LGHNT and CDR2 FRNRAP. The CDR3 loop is CASGLVRGTYGLGQFF. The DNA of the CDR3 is TGTGCTAGTGGTTTGGTACGCGGGACTTACGGGCTTGGGCAGTTCTTC.

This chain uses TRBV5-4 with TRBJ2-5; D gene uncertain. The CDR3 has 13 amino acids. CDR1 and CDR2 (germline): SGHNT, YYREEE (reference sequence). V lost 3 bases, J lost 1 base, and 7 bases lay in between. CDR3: CASSSWIQETQYF. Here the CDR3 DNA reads TGTGCCAGCAGCTCTTGGATCCAAGAGACCCAGTACTTC.

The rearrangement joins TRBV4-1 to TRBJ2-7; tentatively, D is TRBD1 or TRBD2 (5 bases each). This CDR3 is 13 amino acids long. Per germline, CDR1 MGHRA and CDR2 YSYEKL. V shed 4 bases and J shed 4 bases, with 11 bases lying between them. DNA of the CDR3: TGCGCCAGCAGCCTCGATTGGGGGTACGAGCAGTACTTC. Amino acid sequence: CASSLDWGYEQYF.

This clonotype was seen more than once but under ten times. This CDR3 reads CASRKGLTASNQPQHF. The DNA of the CDR3 is TGTGCCAGCAGAAAAGGTCTTACAGCTAGCAATCAGCCCCAGCATTTT. The chain carries TRBV6-5 and TRBJ1-5; D ambiguous. From germline, CDR1 is MNHEY and CDR2 SVGAGI. The CDR3 extends over 16 amino acids. V lost 6 bases and J lost 0, with 15 bases in between.

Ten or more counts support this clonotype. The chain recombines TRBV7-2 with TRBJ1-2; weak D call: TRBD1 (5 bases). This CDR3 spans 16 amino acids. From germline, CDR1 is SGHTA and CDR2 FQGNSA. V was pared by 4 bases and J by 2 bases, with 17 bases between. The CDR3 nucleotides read TGTGCCAGCAGCTCGCCGCCCGGGACTGGAAACTATGGCTACACCTTC. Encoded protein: CASSSPPGTGNYGYTF. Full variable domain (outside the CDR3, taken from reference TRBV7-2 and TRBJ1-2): GAGVSQSPSNKVTEKGKDVELRCDPISGHTALYWYRQSLGQGLEFLIYFQGNSAPDKSGLPSDRFSAERTGGSVSTLTIQRTQQEDSAVYLCASSSPPGTGNYGYTFGSGTRLTVV.

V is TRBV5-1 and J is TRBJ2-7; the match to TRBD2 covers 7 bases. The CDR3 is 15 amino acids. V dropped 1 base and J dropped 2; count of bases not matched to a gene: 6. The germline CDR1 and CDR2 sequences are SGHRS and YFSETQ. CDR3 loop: CASSLSGREAYEQYF. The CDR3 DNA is TGCGCCAGCAGCTTGAGTGGCCGGGAGGCCTACGAGCAGTACTTC. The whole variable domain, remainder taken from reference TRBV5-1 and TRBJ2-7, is KAGVTQTPRYLIKTRGQQVTLSCSPISGHRSVSWYQQTPGQGLQFLFEYFSETQRNKGNFPGRFSGRQFSNSRSEMNVSTLELGDSALYLCASSLSGREAYEQYFGPGTRLTVT.

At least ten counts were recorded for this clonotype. CDR3 sequence (DNA): TGTGCCAGCAATCCCCTGGAGGGAATTGGCACTGAAGCTTTCTTT. This translates into CASNPLEGIGTEAFF. This sequence joins TRBV12-3 or TRBV12-4 and TRBJ1-1; D remains unclear. The CDR3 consists of 15 residues. The V and J ends lost 7 bases and 4 bases respectively, with 19 bases between them.

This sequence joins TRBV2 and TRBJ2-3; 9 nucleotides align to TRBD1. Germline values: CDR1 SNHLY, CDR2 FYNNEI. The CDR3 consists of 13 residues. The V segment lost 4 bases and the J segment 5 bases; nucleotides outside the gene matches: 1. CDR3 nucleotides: TGTGCCAGCAGTGGGACAGGGGTAGATACGCAGTATTTT. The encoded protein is CASSGTGVDTQYF.

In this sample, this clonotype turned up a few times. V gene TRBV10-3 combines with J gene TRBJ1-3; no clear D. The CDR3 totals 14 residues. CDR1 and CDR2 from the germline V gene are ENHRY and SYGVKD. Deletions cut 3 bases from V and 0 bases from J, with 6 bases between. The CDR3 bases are TGTGCCATCAGTGAAATGAGCTCTGGAAACACCATATATTTT. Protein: CAISEMSSGNTIYF.

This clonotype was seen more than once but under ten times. The CDR3 region is CASSPMNSDQPQHF. For the CDR3, the DNA is TGTGCCAGCTCACCAATGAACAGCGATCAGCCCCAGCATTTT. The rearrangement links TRBV18 to TRBJ1-5; D unclear. Germline V gene data show CDR1 as KGHSH and CDR2 as LQKENI. With 2 bases removed from V and 5 bases from J, the gap between germline ends came to 10 bases. The length of the CDR3 is 14 residues.

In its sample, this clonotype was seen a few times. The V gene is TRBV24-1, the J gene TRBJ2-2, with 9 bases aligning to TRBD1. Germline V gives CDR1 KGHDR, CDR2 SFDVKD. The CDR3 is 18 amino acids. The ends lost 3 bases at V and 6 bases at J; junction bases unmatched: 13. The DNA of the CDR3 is TGTGCCACCAGTGATGCCCCTCCGGGACAGGGATCATCCGGGGAGCTGTTTTTT. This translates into CATSDAPPGQGSSGELFF.

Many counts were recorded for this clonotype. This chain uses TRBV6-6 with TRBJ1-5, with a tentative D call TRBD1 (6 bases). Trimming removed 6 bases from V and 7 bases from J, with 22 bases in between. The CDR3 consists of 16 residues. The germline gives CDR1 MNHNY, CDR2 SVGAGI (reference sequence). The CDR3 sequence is CASSPNPGVLVQPQHF. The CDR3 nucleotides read TGTGCCAGCAGCCCCAACCCAGGGGTTTTAGTACAGCCCCAGCATTTT.

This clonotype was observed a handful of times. The CDR3 spells CASRSTGAFTDTQYF. The CDR3 DNA reads as TGTGCCAGCAGATCTACAGGGGCCTTCACAGATACGCAGTATTTT. This chain uses TRBV11-3 with TRBJ2-3, with 7 bases matching TRBD1. Germline values: CDR1 SGHNT, CDR2 YENEEA. V shed 6 bases and J 2 bases; nucleotides not matched to a gene: 8. This CDR3 has 15 residues.

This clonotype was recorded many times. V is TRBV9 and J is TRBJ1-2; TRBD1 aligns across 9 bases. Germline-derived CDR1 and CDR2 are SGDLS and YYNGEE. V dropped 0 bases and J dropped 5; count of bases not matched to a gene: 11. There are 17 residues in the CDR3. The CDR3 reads CASSVEVSGQGVYGYTF. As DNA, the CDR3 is TGTGCCAGCAGCGTAGAAGTGTCGGGACAGGGAGTGTATGGCTACACCTTC.

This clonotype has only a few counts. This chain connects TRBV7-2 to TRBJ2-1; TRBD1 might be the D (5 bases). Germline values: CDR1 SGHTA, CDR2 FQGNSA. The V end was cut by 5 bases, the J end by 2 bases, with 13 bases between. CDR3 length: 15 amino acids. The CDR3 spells CASSQETTAYNEQFF. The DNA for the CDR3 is TGTGCCAGCAGCCAAGAAACGACAGCCTACAATGAGCAGTTCTTC.

CDR3 bases: TGTGCCAGCAGCCAAGTTGTCCAGGGTGAGCATGGCTACACCTTC. Protein product: CASSQVVQGEHGYTF. The chain couples TRBV14 to TRBJ1-2, with D perhaps TRBD1 (5 bases). The CDR3 has 15 residues. Trimming removed 1 base at V and 6 bases at J, with 15 bases between. Looked up from germline, CDR1 is SGHDN and CDR2 is FVKESK.

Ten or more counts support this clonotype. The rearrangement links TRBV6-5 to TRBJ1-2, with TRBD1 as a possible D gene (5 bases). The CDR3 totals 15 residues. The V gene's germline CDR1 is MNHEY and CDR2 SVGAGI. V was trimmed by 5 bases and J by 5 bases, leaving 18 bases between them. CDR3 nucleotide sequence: TGTGCCAGCAGTGCAGAATACAGGACAAGTTATGGCTACACCTTC. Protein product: CASSAEYRTSYGYTF.

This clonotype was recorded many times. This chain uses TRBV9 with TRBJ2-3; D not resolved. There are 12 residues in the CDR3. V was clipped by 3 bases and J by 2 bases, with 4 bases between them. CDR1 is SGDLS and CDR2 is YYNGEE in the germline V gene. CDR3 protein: CASSEATDTQYF. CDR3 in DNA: TGTGCCAGCAGCGAGGCCACAGATACGCAGTATTTT.

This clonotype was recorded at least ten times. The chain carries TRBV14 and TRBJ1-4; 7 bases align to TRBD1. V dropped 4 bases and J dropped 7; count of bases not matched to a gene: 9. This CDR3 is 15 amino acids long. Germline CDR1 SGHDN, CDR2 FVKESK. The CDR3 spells CASSPLTGWGEKLFF. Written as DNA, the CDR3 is TGTGCCAGCAGCCCCCTGACAGGGTGGGGTGAAAAACTGTTTTTT.

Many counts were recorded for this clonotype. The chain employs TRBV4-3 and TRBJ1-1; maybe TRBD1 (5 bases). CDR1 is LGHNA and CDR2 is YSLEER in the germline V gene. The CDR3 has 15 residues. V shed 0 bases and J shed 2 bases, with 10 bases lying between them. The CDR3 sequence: CASSQDRGYNTEAFF. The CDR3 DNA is TGCGCCAGCAGCCAAGATAGGGGCTACAACACTGAAGCTTTCTTT.

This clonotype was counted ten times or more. CDR3 protein: CASRDRSNNEKLFF. DNA for the CDR3: TGTGCCAGCAGAGACAGGTCCAATAATGAAAAACTGTTTTTT. V and J are TRBV2 and TRBJ1-4; D possibly corresponds to TRBD1 (6 bases). CDR3 length equals 14 residues. Trimming cost V 6 bases and J 4 bases, with 12 bases left between them. Germline V gene sequence: CDR1 SNHLY, CDR2 FYNNEI.

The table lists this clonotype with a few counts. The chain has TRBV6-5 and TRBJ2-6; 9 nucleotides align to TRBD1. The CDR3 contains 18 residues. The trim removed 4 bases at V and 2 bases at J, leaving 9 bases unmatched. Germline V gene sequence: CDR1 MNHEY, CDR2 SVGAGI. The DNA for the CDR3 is TGTGCCAGCAGTTCGCAAATAGGGACAGGGACTGGGGCCAACGTCCTGACTTTC. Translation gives CASSSQIGTGTGANVLTF.

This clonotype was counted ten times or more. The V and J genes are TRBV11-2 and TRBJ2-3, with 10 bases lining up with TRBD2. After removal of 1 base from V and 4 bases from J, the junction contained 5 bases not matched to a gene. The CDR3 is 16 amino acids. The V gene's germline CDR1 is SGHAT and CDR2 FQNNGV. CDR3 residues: CASSLGASGGPDTQYF. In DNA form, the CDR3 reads TGTGCCAGCAGCTTAGGAGCTAGCGGGGGCCCAGATACGCAGTATTTT.

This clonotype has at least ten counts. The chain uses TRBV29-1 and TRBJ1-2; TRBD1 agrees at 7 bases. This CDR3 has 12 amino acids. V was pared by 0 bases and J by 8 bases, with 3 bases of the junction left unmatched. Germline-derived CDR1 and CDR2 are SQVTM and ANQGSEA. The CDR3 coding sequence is TGCAGCGTTGAAGACTCGGGACAGGGCTACACCTTC. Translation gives CSVEDSGQGYTF.

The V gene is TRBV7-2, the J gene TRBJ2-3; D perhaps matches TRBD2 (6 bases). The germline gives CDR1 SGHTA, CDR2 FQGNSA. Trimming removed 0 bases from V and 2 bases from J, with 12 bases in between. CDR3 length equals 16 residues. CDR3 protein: CASSLAAGGITDTQYF. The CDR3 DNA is TGTGCCAGCAGCTTAGCCGCCGGCGGGATCACAGATACGCAGTATTTT.

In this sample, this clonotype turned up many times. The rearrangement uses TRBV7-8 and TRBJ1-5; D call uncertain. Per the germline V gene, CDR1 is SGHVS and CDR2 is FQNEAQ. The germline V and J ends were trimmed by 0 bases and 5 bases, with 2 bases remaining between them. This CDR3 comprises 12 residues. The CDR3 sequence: CASSLADQPQHF. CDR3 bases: TGTGCCAGCAGCTTAGCGGATCAGCCCCAGCATTTT.